One and the same sample provided the 32 T cell receptor beta chains below, sequenced in a study of blood T cell repertoires in COVID-19. Profiled with immunoSEQ multiplex PCR; TCRdb holds only in-frame clones, not every one. The profile shows approximately 150,000 clones, approximately 84% of them singletons. Sequencing was carried out using peripheral blood. Source of these receptors: a human donor in a cohort sampled during active COVID-19.

The genes are TRBV7-8 and TRBJ2-1, with D possibly TRBD2 on 5 matching bases. Germline loops: CDR1 SGHVS, CDR2 FQNEAQ. The ends were cut back, 0 bases at V and 2 bases at J, with 5 bases in the middle. The CDR3 totals 14 residues. Here the CDR3 reads CASSLAGTYNEQFF. The DNA of the CDR3 is TGTGCCAGCAGCTTAGCCGGGACCTACAATGAGCAGTTCTTC.

This clone was picked up one time. Sequence at one end of the junction differs from germline and may be a read error. Other nucleotide sequences in the sample specify the same CDR3. This chain's CDR3 is CASSPDRGNEKLFF. CDR3 in DNA: TGCGCCAGCAGTCCTGACAGGGGAAATGAAAAACTGTTTTTT. The chain combines TRBV2 with TRBJ1-4; 8 nucleotides agree with TRBD1. Looked up from germline, CDR1 is SNHLY and CDR2 is FYNNEI. The CDR3 contains 14 residues.

With respect to this clone: The same CDR3 is also encoded by other DNA sequences in this sample. The chain couples TRBV6-5 to TRBJ1-3; D is perhaps TRBD1 (6 bases). Germline CDR1 MNHEY, CDR2 SVGAGI. The CDR3 length is 13 residues. V was cut by 6 bases and J by 2 bases, with 8 bases left in between. The CDR3 region has the DNA TGTGCCAGCAGACAGGGAGCTGGAAACACCATATATTTT. It is translated as CASRQGAGNTIYF.

The chain employs TRBV3-1 (or the pseudogene TRBV3-2) and TRBJ1-5; D may be TRBD1 (5 bases). This CDR3 has 15 residues. Trimming removed 0 bases from V and 3 bases from J, with 9 bases in between. Germline loops: CDR1 LGHDT, CDR2 YNNKEL (reference sequence). This chain's CDR3 is CASSQDRRDNQPQHF. The CDR3 DNA reads TGTGCCAGCAGCCAAGATCGCAGGGACAATCAGCCCCAGCATTTT.

This rearrangement joins TRBV11-2 to TRBJ2-6, with 8 bases matching TRBD1. Germline-derived CDR1 and CDR2 are SGHAT and FQNNGV. This CDR3 has 17 residues. Trimming at V came to 5 bases and at J to 1 base, leaving 7 bases not matched to a gene. The CDR3 loop reads CASSPRTGYSGANVLTF. DNA for the CDR3: TGTGCCAGCAGCCCACGGACAGGGTATTCTGGGGCCAACGTCCTGACTTTC. The whole variable domain, remainder taken from reference TRBV11-2 and TRBJ2-6, is EAGVAQSPRYKIIEKRQSVAFWCNPISGHATLYWYQQILGQGPKLLIQFQNNGVVDDSQLPKDRFSAERLKGVDSTLKIQPAKLEDSAVYLCASSPRTGYSGANVLTFGAGSRLTVL.

This clone was counted only a few times. The rearrangement links TRBV19 to TRBJ1-6, with D perhaps matching TRBD1 (5 bases). The CDR3 loop spans 14 amino acids. The V and J ends lost 1 base and 7 bases respectively, with 8 bases between them. Germline CDR1 LNHDA, CDR2 SQIVND (reference sequence). As DNA, the CDR3 is TGTGCCAGTAGTATAGCAGGGTCCAATTCACCCCTCCACTTT. Translation gives CASSIAGSNSPLHF.

V gene TRBV19 combines with J gene TRBJ1-1; D perhaps matches TRBD1 (5 bases). The CDR3 consists of 14 residues. Per the germline V gene, CDR1 is LNHDA and CDR2 is SQIVND (reference sequence). V was shortened by 1 base and J by 0 bases, with 6 bases between the two germline ends. CDR3 sequence: CASSIGQMNTEAFF. CDR3 nucleotides: TGTGCCAGTAGTATAGGACAGATGAACACTGAAGCTTTCTTT.

As DNA, the CDR3 is TGTGCCAGTAGGCCCAATACAGGGTTCGATCAGCCCCAGCATTTT. Residues: CASRPNTGFDQPQHF. This chain connects TRBV19 to TRBJ1-5, with D possibly matching TRBD1 (6 bases). Germline assignment: CDR1 LNHDA and CDR2 SQIVND (reference sequence). The CDR3 sequence is 15 residues long. Trimming removed 6 bases at V and 5 bases at J, with 17 bases between.

This clone was recorded once. The gene calls are TRBV7-9 and TRBJ2-2; perhaps TRBD2 as D (5 bases). The CDR3 consists of 16 residues. The germline V and J ends were trimmed by 2 bases and 4 bases, with 14 bases remaining between them. The germline V gene has CDR1 SEHNR and CDR2 FQNEAQ (reference sequence). This CDR3 reads CASSLPKVGSTGELFF. CDR3 nucleotide sequence: TGTGCCAGCAGCTTACCAAAAGTTGGGAGCACCGGGGAGCTGTTTTTT.

In DNA form, the CDR3 reads TGTGCCATCAGTGAGTCAGGGACAGAAACCTACGAGCAGTACTTC. Translation: CAISESGTETYEQYF. J is TRBJ2-7 and V is TRBV10-3; 7 bases map to TRBD1. CDR1 is ENHRY, CDR2 SYGVKD, per germline. This CDR3 comprises 15 residues. The ends lost 0 bases at V and 2 bases at J; junction bases unmatched: 4.

The rearrangement joins TRBV2 to TRBJ1-4; tentatively, D is TRBD1 (5 bases). Per the germline V gene, CDR1 is SNHLY and CDR2 is FYNNEI. The CDR3 contains 15 residues. The V and J ends lost 6 bases and 0 bases respectively, with 11 bases between them. The CDR3 DNA follows: TGTGCCAGCAGAGAGACAGAGACAACTAATGAAAAACTGTTTTTT. It yields the protein CASRETETTNEKLFF.

This clone was picked up a small number of times. The chain links TRBV5-1 to TRBJ1-1; D call uncertain. The V end was cut by 2 bases, the J end by 2 bases, with 7 bases between. Germline values: CDR1 SGHRS, CDR2 YFSETQ. The length of the CDR3 is 13 residues. The chain's CDR3 is CASSFDINTEAFF. The CDR3 region has the DNA TGCGCCAGCAGCTTTGACATTAACACTGAAGCTTTCTTT. Looking up the rest from reference TRBV5-1 and TRBJ1-1 gives the full variable domain: KAGVTQTPRYLIKTRGQQVTLSCSPISGHRSVSWYQQTPGQGLQFLFEYFSETQRNKGNFPGRFSGRQFSNSRSEMNVSTLELGDSALYLCASSFDINTEAFFGQGTRLTVV.

The chain uses TRBV19 and TRBJ2-3; 8 bases agree with TRBD2. Germline V lookup: CDR1 LNHDA, CDR2 SQIVND (reference sequence). There are 16 residues in the CDR3. Trimming removed 6 bases from V and 2 bases from J; junction bases left unmatched: 10. In DNA, the CDR3 is TGTGCCAGTAGCGAAATAGCGGGGAGGAACACAGATACGCAGTATTTT. Its translation: CASSEIAGRNTDTQYF.

The J gene is TRBJ2-7, the V gene TRBV15; TRBD1 might be the D (6 bases). V was cut by 0 bases and J by 0 bases, with 9 bases left in between. Germline V lookup: CDR1 LNHNV, CDR2 YYDKDF (reference sequence). This CDR3 region has 15 residues. The CDR3, as DNA: TGTGCCACCAGCAGAGATAGAGGGGGCTCCTACGAGCAGTACTTC. Translating it yields CATSRDRGGSYEQYF.

The chain combines TRBV12-1 with TRBJ2-5; the table's D call, TRBD2, was not checked against the DNA. TRBV12-1 is classified as a pseudogene. The CDR3 consists of 16 residues. DNA of the CDR3: TGTGCCAGCAGCTTTTGGGCCGCGCAGGCGGGAGAGACCCAGTACTTC. Translating gives CASSFWAAQAGETQYF.

The chain links TRBV5-1 to TRBJ1-2; possible D gene TRBD1, 6 bases. The V gene's germline CDR1 is SGHRS and CDR2 YFSETQ. This CDR3 has 14 residues. V dropped 6 bases and J dropped 0 bases, with 12 bases sitting between them. The CDR3 coding sequence is TGCGCCAGCACCTCAGGGGTTGCTAACTATGGCTACACCTTC. Translation: CASTSGVANYGYTF.

The chain combines TRBV9 with TRBJ2-5; D gene unclear. The CDR3 covers 13 residues. V lost 0 bases and J 5 bases, leaving 8 bases between the germline ends. Germline CDR1 is SGDLS and CDR2 is YYNGEE. CDR3 sequence (DNA): TGTGCCAGCAGCGTAGTGGAGTGGGAGACCCAGTACTTC. Its translation: CASSVVEWETQYF.

This clone was seen a few times. V is TRBV7-9 and J is TRBJ1-6; maybe TRBD1 (5 bases). CDR3 size: 14 residues. Germline V CDR1 and CDR2: SEHNR, FQNEAQ (reference sequence). Trimming cost V 3 bases and J 7 bases, with 10 bases left between them. This chain's CDR3 is CASSFTSGNSPLHF. As DNA, the CDR3 is TGTGCCAGCAGCTTTACGTCAGGGAATTCACCCCTCCACTTT. The complete variable domain, with remaining parts taken from reference TRBV7-9 and TRBJ1-6, reads DTGVSQNPRHKITKRGQNVTFRCDPISEHNRLYWYRQTLGQGPEFLTYFQNEAQLEKSRLLSDRFSAERPKGSFSTLEIQRTEQGDSAMYLCASSFTSGNSPLHFGNGTRLTVT.

J is TRBJ1-5 and V is TRBV19; 9 bases align to TRBD1. V shed 3 bases, J shed 2 bases, and the junction held 2 bases outside the gene matches. There are 15 residues in the CDR3. Looked up from germline, CDR1 is LNHDA and CDR2 is SQIVND (reference sequence). The DNA for the CDR3 is TGTGCCAGTAGTATGGGACAGGGTCGCAATCAGCCCCAGCATTTT. It yields the protein CASSMGQGRNQPQHF.

This clone was recorded only once. The chain links TRBV11-2 to TRBJ2-7, with D possibly being TRBD2 (6 bases). Between the trimmed V and J ends, which lost 7 bases and 0 bases, there was a span of 10 bases. Germline V gives CDR1 SGHAT, CDR2 FQNNGV. The CDR3 loop spans 13 amino acids. CDR3 residues: CASNQDYSYEQYV. CDR3 coding DNA: TGTGCCAGCAACCAGGACTACTCCTACGAGCAGTACGTC.

The chain carries TRBV25-1 and TRBJ1-1, with a possible D match to TRBD1 (5 bases). The CDR3 extends over 12 amino acids. V lost 3 bases to trimming and J lost 11 bases, with 13 bases between them. The germline V gene encodes CDR1 MGHDK and CDR2 SYGVNS. The CDR3 reads CASSDSLYRAFF. The CDR3 region has the DNA TGTGCCAGCAGTGATTCATTGTACAGGGCTTTCTTT.

This chain links TRBV11-2 with TRBJ2-1; 12 bases fit TRBD2. The CDR3 totals 17 residues. Germline-derived CDR1 and CDR2 are SGHAT and FQNNGV. V dropped 5 bases and J dropped 6; count of bases not matched to a gene: 11. The CDR3 spells CASSRPGLAGGLNEQFF. DNA of the CDR3: TGTGCCAGCAGCCGGCCCGGGCTAGCGGGGGGGCTCAATGAGCAGTTCTTC.

The chain combines TRBV9 with TRBJ1-1; D is unclear. Germline CDR1 reads SGDLS; CDR2 reads YYNGEE. The CDR3 length is 14 residues. The V end lost 3 bases, the J end lost 5 bases, and 14 bases lay between the germline ends. The DNA for the CDR3 is TGTGCCAGCAGCGCTCCGCCTTATCGGACTGAAGCTTTCTTT. Translation: CASSAPPYRTEAFF.

The genes are TRBV19 and TRBJ2-5; D perhaps matches TRBD2 (6 bases). Looked up from germline, CDR1 is LNHDA and CDR2 is SQIVND (reference sequence). The CDR3 has 14 amino acids. Trimming removed 3 bases at V and 7 bases at J, with 15 bases between. This CDR3 is CASSIRERTGTQYF. CDR3 coding DNA: TGTGCCAGTAGTATCCGGGAGAGAACAGGGACCCAGTACTTC.

The chain employs TRBV6-4 and TRBJ1-2; TRBD1 matches 7 bases. The length of the CDR3 is 15 residues. The germline CDR1 and CDR2 sequences are MRHNA and SNTAGT. J lost 4 bases, V lost 2 bases, and 7 bases had no gene match. CDR3 bases: TGTGCCAGCAGTGACAACCCCGGGACAGCCTATGGCTACACCTTC. Translated: CASSDNPGTAYGYTF.

V is TRBV12-3 or TRBV12-4 and J is TRBJ1-1, with a weak D call TRBD1 (5 bases). V dropped 3 bases and J dropped 1 base, with 6 bases sitting between them. The CDR3 contains 13 residues. The CDR3 DNA reads as TGTGCCAGCAGTTTCGGGGGGAACACTGAAGCTTTCTTT. Amino acid sequence: CASSFGGNTEAFF.

The chain links TRBV4-1 to TRBJ2-5; perhaps TRBD1 as D (6 bases). Between the trimmed V and J ends, which lost 3 bases and 2 bases, there was a span of 16 bases. CDR1 MGHRA and CDR2 YSYEKL come from the germline V gene. The CDR3 has 16 amino acids. CDR3 amino acids: CASSHAEGQFQETQYF. The CDR3 DNA follows: TGCGCCAGCAGCCACGCCGAAGGACAGTTTCAAGAGACCCAGTACTTC.

The V and J genes are TRBV6-5 and TRBJ1-5; TRBD1 aligns across 7 bases. V lost 6 bases, J lost 4 bases, and 6 bases stayed unmatched. The CDR3 length is 14 residues. Germline V lookup: CDR1 MNHEY, CDR2 SVGAGI. The CDR3 DNA reads TGTGCCAGCAGAGACACAGGGGATAATCAGCCCCAGCATTTT. The encoded protein is CASRDTGDNQPQHF.

The rearrangement uses TRBV9 and TRBJ1-3; D remains unclear. V was clipped by 4 bases and J by 13 bases, with 21 bases between them. Germline V gene data show CDR1 as SGDLS and CDR2 as YYNGEE. The CDR3 is made up of 14 amino acids. CDR3: CASSPRTEGGSIYF. DNA of the CDR3: TGTGCCAGCAGCCCCCGGACGGAGGGAGGTTCGATATATTTT. The variable domain in full, with the rest retrieved from reference TRBV9 and TRBJ1-3, is DSGVTQTPKHLITATGQRVTLRCSPRSGDLSVYWYQQSLDQGLQFLIQYYNGEERAKGNILERFSAQQFPDLHSELNLSSLELGDSALYFCASSPRTEGGSIYFGEGSWLTVV.

The V call is TRBV7-2, the J call TRBJ1-4; D not resolved. This CDR3 has 14 residues. The V end was cut by 5 bases, the J end by 0 bases, with 7 bases between. CDR1 and CDR2 from the germline V gene are SGHTA and FQGNSA. Here the CDR3 DNA reads TGTGCCAGCAGCCCTCTAGCAACTAATGAAAAACTGTTTTTT. Amino acids: CASSPLATNEKLFF.

The chain uses TRBV19 and TRBJ2-7; TRBD1 aligns across 10 bases. CDR3 length equals 18 residues. CDR1 is LNHDA, CDR2 SQIVND, per germline (reference sequence). Trimming cost V 4 bases and J 1 base; bases outside gene matches: 13. DNA for the CDR3: TGTGCCAGTAGTACGACGCCGGGACAGGGGAGGAAGTCCTACGAGCAGTACTTC. Its translation is CASSTTPGQGRKSYEQYF.

The chain has TRBV19 and TRBJ1-5; 7 nucleotides align to TRBD1. From germline, CDR1 is LNHDA and CDR2 SQIVND (reference sequence). Trimming removed 7 bases from V and 1 base from J; junction bases left unmatched: 10. The CDR3 contains 16 residues. In DNA form, the CDR3 reads TGTGCCAGTACCGGCACAGGGGCGAGGAGCAATCAGCCCCAGCATTTT. Protein product: CASTGTGARSNQPQHF.